A selection of T cell receptor beta chains follows, all from one sample in a study of metastatic and nonmetastatic thyroid tumors. TCRdb used MiXCR to call clones anew from the PCR reads. The sample consists of roughly 7,000 clones, over 2.5% of them appearing once. Sequenced material: tumor tissue. These receptors were obtained from a female donor with papillary thyroid cancer or a benign thyroid nodule (not recorded which). Some clones in this sample may be carry-over from other donors' samples. The CDR3 runs from the conserved cysteine through the conserved F or W. The D gene is left open where the match is weak. Clone sizes are shown as once, few or many counts, or a class when the clone is expanded.

cdr3_aa: CASSPPVARSYNEQFF
cdr3_nt: TGTGCCAGCAGCCCCCCGGTCGCGAGATCCTACAATGAGCAGTTCTTC
v_call: TRBV3-1
d_call: NA
j_call: TRBJ2-1
cdr3_length: 16
clone_size: many

cdr3_aa: CSAKGSRRYLGEQYF
cdr3_nt: TGCAGTGCTAAGGGGTCTAGGAGGTACCTTGGGGAGCAGTACTTC
v_call: TRBV20-1
d_call: NA
j_call: TRBJ2-7
cdr3_length: 15
clone_size: medium-sized

cdr3_aa: CASSQGEDRAHQPQHF
cdr3_nt: TGTGCCAGCAGCCAAGGGGAGGACAGAGCCCACCAGCCCCAGCATTTT
v_call: TRBV4-2
d_call: NA
j_call: TRBJ1-5
cdr3_length: 16
clone_size: many

cdr3_aa: CSVEGGAGGSYNEQFF
cdr3_nt: TGCAGCGTTGAGGGGGGGGCAGGGGGCTCCTACAATGAGCAGTTCTTC
v_call: TRBV29-1
d_call: NA
j_call: TRBJ2-1
cdr3_length: 16
clone_size: many

cdr3_aa: CASSQMGTHNEQFF
cdr3_nt: TGTGCCAGCAGCCAGATGGGGACCCACAATGAGCAGTTCTTC
v_call: TRBV14
d_call: NA
j_call: TRBJ2-1
cdr3_length: 14
clone_size: medium-sized

cdr3_aa: CARFLPGEQYF
cdr3_nt: TGTGCCAGGTTCCTTCCTGGGGAGCAGTACTTC
v_call: TRBV19
d_call: NA
j_call: TRBJ2-7
cdr3_length: 11
clone_size: many

cdr3_aa: CASSRATADTQYF
cdr3_nt: TGTGCCAGCAGCCGCGCCACCGCAGATACGCAGTATTTT
v_call: TRBV11-3
d_call: NA
j_call: TRBJ2-3
cdr3_length: 13
clone_size: medium-sized

cdr3_aa: CASSLSSAPDTQYF
cdr3_nt: TGCGCCAGCAGCTTGAGTAGCGCCCCAGATACGCAGTATTTT
v_call: TRBV5-1
d_call: NA
j_call: TRBJ2-3
cdr3_length: 14
clone_size: medium-sized

cdr3_aa: CASQGSEAGDTIYF
cdr3_nt: TGTGCCAGCCAGGGTTCGGAGGCTGGAGACACCATATATTTT
v_call: TRBV19
d_call: NA
j_call: TRBJ1-3
cdr3_length: 14
clone_size: many

cdr3_aa: CASEPREGWETQYF
cdr3_nt: TGTGCCAGCGAACCGCGGGAGGGGTGGGAGACCCAGTACTTC
v_call: TRBV6-1
d_call: TRBD2
j_call: TRBJ2-5
cdr3_length: 14
clone_size: medium-sized

cdr3_aa: CASTGSGNTIYF
cdr3_nt: TGTGCCAGCACGGGCTCTGGAAACACCATATATTTT
v_call: TRBV2
d_call: NA
j_call: TRBJ1-3
cdr3_length: 12
clone_size: many

cdr3_aa: CASSWGGPGNSPLHF
cdr3_nt: TGTGCCAGCAGTTGGGGGGGGCCGGGGAATTCACCCCTCCACTTT
v_call: TRBV12-3/TRBV12-4
d_call: NA
j_call: TRBJ1-6
cdr3_length: 15
clone_size: medium-sized

cdr3_aa: CATSSDLGQGWNQPQHF
cdr3_nt: TGTGCCACCAGCAGCGACCTGGGACAGGGTTGGAATCAGCCCCAGCATTTT
v_call: TRBV15
d_call: TRBD1
j_call: TRBJ1-5
cdr3_length: 17
clone_size: many

cdr3_aa: CAWSVTGRDTGELFF
cdr3_nt: TGTGCCTGGAGTGTAACAGGTCGGGACACCGGGGAGCTGTTTTTT
v_call: TRBV30
d_call: NA
j_call: TRBJ2-2
cdr3_length: 15
clone_size: many

cdr3_aa: CASSPIASGDTQYF
cdr3_nt: TGTGCCAGCAGCCCCATCGCGAGCGGGGATACGCAGTATTTT
v_call: TRBV16
d_call: NA
j_call: TRBJ2-3
cdr3_length: 14
clone_size: many

cdr3_aa: CASSVRGGQETQYF
cdr3_nt: TGTGCCAGCAGTGTCAGGGGAGGGCAAGAGACCCAGTACTTC
v_call: TRBV25-1
d_call: NA
j_call: TRBJ2-5
cdr3_length: 14
clone_size: large

cdr3_aa: CASYGRISIGELLF
cdr3_nt: TGCGCCAGCTACGGCAGGATAAGCATCGGGGAGCTGCTTTTT
v_call: TRBV27
d_call: NA
j_call: TRBJ2-2
cdr3_length: 14
clone_size: few

cdr3_aa: CASSPDRPPYNEQFF
cdr3_nt: TGTGCCAGCTCACCGGATCGTCCTCCCTACAATGAGCAGTTCTTC
v_call: TRBV18
d_call: NA
j_call: TRBJ2-1
cdr3_length: 15
clone_size: many

cdr3_aa: CASIGVSTGGYTF
cdr3_nt: TGTGCCAGTATTGGGGTGTCAACAGGTGGCTACACCTTC
v_call: TRBV19
d_call: NA
j_call: TRBJ1-2
cdr3_length: 13
clone_size: many

cdr3_aa: CASSAFGTSGDNEQFF
cdr3_nt: TGCGCCAGCAGTGCGTTCGGCACTAGCGGGGACAATGAGCAGTTCTTC
v_call: TRBV10-2
d_call: TRBD2
j_call: TRBJ2-1
cdr3_length: 16
clone_size: many

cdr3_aa: CATSRAGSQRETQYF
cdr3_nt: TGTGCCACCAGCAGGGCAGGGTCCCAAAGAGAGACCCAGTACTTC
v_call: TRBV15
d_call: NA
j_call: TRBJ2-5
cdr3_length: 15
clone_size: many

cdr3_aa: CASSDGLLYEQYF
cdr3_nt: TGTGCCAGCAGCGACGGACTCCTCTACGAGCAGTACTTC
v_call: TRBV2
d_call: NA
j_call: TRBJ2-7
cdr3_length: 13
clone_size: many